This T cell receptor beta chain came from a study of vaccination effects on CD4 cells after COVID-19. V lost 6 bases, J lost 8 bases, and 7 bases lay in between. This CDR3 is built from 11 residues. In germline, CDR1 is MNHEY, CDR2 SVGAGI. Worth noting for this clone: Its target is unknown.

Culture lasted around eleven days before CD4+ T cell isolation. Profiled with immunoSEQ multiplex PCR; TCRdb holds only in-frame clones, not every one. This sample has under 40,000 clones, with 68% found just once. Sequences were derived from CD4+ T cells from PBMCs cultured without peptide, sampled before COVID-19 vaccination. This TCR came from a human donor who received a COVID-19 vaccine. The chain joins TRBV6-5 to TRBJ2-2; D is ambiguous. Written as DNA, the CDR3 is TGTGCCAGCAGCGCGATAGGGGAGCTGTTTTTT. Amino acid sequence: CASSAIGELFF.